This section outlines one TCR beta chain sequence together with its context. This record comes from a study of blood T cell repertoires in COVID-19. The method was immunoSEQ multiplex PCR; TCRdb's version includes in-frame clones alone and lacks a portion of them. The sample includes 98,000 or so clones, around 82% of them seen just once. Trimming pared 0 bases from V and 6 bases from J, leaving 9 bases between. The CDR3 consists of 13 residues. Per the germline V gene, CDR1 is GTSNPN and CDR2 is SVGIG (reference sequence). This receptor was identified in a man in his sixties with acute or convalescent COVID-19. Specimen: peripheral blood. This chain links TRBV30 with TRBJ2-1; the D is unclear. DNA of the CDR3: TGTGCCTGGAGTGTAATCCCGAGCAATGAGCAGTTCTTC. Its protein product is CAWSVIPSNEQFF. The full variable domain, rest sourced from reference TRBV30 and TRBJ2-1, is SQTIHQWPATLVQPVGSPLSLECTVEGTSNPNLYWYRQAAGRGLQLLFYSVGIGQISSEVPQNLSASRPQDRQFILSSKKLLLSDSGFYLCAWSVIPSNEQFFGPGTRLTVL.